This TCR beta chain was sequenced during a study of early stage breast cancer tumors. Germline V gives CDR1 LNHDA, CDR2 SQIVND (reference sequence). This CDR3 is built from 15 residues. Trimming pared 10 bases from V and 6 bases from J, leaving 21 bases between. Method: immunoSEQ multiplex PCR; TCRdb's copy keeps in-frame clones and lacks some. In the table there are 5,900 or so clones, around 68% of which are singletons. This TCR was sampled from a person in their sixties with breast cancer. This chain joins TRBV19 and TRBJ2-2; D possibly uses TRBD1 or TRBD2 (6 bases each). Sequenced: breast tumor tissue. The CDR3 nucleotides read TGTGCCACCTTCCCCGGGGGCCCGGTCTCCGGGGAGCTGTTTTTT. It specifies CATFPGGPVSGELFF.